A selection of T cell receptor beta chains follows, all from one sample in a study of blood T cells in healthy people across ages. TCRdb re-analysed the 5' RACE reads in MiXCR, keeping a single row per CDR3 protein. This table holds fewer than 2 million distinct CDR3 sequences, around 42% found once. Sample: blood. The receptors originated from a human donor in good health. Each CDR3 is given with its conserved first and last residue. D genes are given only for firm matches. Part of the rows lack a size; the others show once, few, many or a class for expanded clones.

. TRBJ2-1 TRBV7-6 . CASGLALSSLAYNEQFF TGTGCCAGCGGCTTAGCGCTATCGAGTCTAGCCTACAATGAGCAGTTCTTC
. TRBJ2-7 TRBV13 . CASSLGESAYEQYF TGTGCCAGCAGCCTAGGGGAATCGGCCTACGAGCAGTACTTC
. TRBJ2-1 TRBV6-2/TRBV6-3 TRBD2 CASSSLGLAASYNEQFF TGTGCCAGCAGTTCACTGGGACTAGCGGCCTCCTACAATGAGCAGTTCTTC
few TRBJ2-1 TRBV29-1 . CSVEGWANSYNEQFF TGCAGCGTTGAGGGGTGGGCAAACTCCTACAATGAGCAGTTCTTC
. TRBJ2-1 TRBV29-1 . CSGEAGSNEQFF TGCAGCGGTGAAGCGGGTTCCAATGAGCAGTTCTTC
. TRBJ2-4 TRBV5-1 TRBD1 CASRPDPGTENIQYF TGCGCCAGCAGACCCGACCCCGGGACAGAAAACATTCAGTACTTC
. TRBJ1-6 TRBV10-3 TRBD1 CAIRLTGGDSPLHF TGTGCCATCCGACTGACAGGGGGCGATTCACCCCTCCACTTT
. TRBJ2-4 TRBV2 . CASSEWPNGAKNIQYF TGTGCCAGCAGTGAATGGCCAAACGGGGCCAAAAACATTCAGTACTTC
few TRBJ2-7 TRBV25-1 TRBD1 CASSPHSGTGVHEQYF TGTGCCAGCAGCCCGCATTCCGGGACAGGTGTCCACGAGCAGTACTTC
. TRBJ1-1 TRBV11-3 TRBD1 CASRLGGQGAFF TGTGCCAGCAGATTAGGGGGACAGGGGGCTTTCTTT
few TRBJ2-3 TRBV4-3 TRBD2 CASSQGWDYHNTDTQYF TGCGCCAGCAGCCAAGGTTGGGACTACCATAACACAGATACGCAGTATTTT
. TRBJ2-1 TRBV24-1 TRBD2 CATSVTSGGGSEQFF TGTGCCACCAGTGTAACTAGCGGGGGGGGCAGTGAGCAGTTCTTC
few TRBJ1-4 TRBV20-1 . CSARNWYALEKLFF TGCAGTGCCAGAAATTGGTACGCCTTGGAAAAACTGTTTTTT
. TRBJ2-3 TRBV24-1 . CATSKDSGTDTQYF TGTGCCACCAGTAAGGATAGCGGCACAGATACGCAGTATTTT
few TRBJ2-7 TRBV6-2/TRBV6-3 . CATTGAYEQYF TGTGCCACTACGGGCGCCTACGAGCAGTACTTC
. TRBJ1-4 TRBV20-1 . CSASFGMDEKLFF TGCAGTGCTAGCTTTGGGATGGATGAAAAACTGTTTTTT
few TRBJ1-2 TRBV2 TRBD1 CASRTGGSYGYTF TGTGCCAGCAGGACAGGGGGCAGCTATGGCTACACCTTC
. TRBJ2-1 TRBV4-2 . CASSQEFGGDEQFF TGTGCCAGCAGCCAAGAGTTCGGGGGTGATGAGCAGTTCTTC
. TRBJ1-5 TRBV28 . CASKDLYNQPQHF TGTGCCAGCAAGGACCTTTACAATCAGCCCCAGCATTTT
few TRBJ2-5 TRBV6-6 . CASSYLGGGDLQETQYF TGTGCCAGCAGTTATTTGGGAGGAGGGGACCTCCAAGAGACCCAGTACTTC
. TRBJ2-1 TRBV20-1 . CSAPMTNEQFF TGCAGTGCTCCAATGACGAATGAGCAGTTCTTC
few TRBJ2-7 TRBV4-2 . CASSPLVGPNYEQYF TGTGCCAGCAGCCCCCTAGTAGGCCCGAACTACGAGCAGTACTTC
. TRBJ2-6 TRBV9 . CASSEDGGISGANALTF TGTGCCAGCAGCGAGGACGGAGGCATCTCTGGGGCCAACGCCCTGACTTTC
. TRBJ1-1 TRBV4-1 . CASSQEWGRVNTEAFF TGCGCCAGCAGCCAAGAGTGGGGACGAGTAAACACTGAAGCTTTCTTT
. TRBJ2-6 TRBV2 . CASSVRGNLVNVLTF TGTGCCAGCAGCGTGCGTGGGAATCTGGTCAACGTCCTGACTTTC
many TRBJ2-5 TRBV7-2 TRBD2 CASSLASGGAETQYF TGTGCCAGCAGCTTAGCTAGCGGGGGGGCGGAGACCCAGTACTTC
few TRBJ2-1 TRBV7-9 TRBD1 CASSFLGQVRNEQFF TGTGCCAGCAGCTTCCTCGGACAGGTTCGGAATGAGCAGTTCTTC
few TRBJ2-2 TRBV15 . CATSVTGELFF TGTGCCACCAGCGTCACCGGGGAGCTGTTTTTT
. TRBJ2-7 TRBV6-2/TRBV6-3 . CACSQNYEQYF TGTGCCTGCAGCCAGAACTACGAGCAGTACTTC
few TRBJ1-6 TRBV3-1 . CASSSESGARGRPLHF TGTGCCAGCAGCTCCGAATCGGGGGCCCGGGGTCGGCCCCTCCACTTT
few TRBJ2-1 TRBV4-2 TRBD2 CASSQQPSGGRLNEQFF TGTGCCAGCAGCCAACAGCCGAGCGGGGGCCGGTTAAATGAGCAGTTCTTC
few TRBJ2-7 TRBV27 TRBD1 CASSPSTGEEPYEQYF TGTGCCAGCAGTCCCTCCACAGGGGAAGAACCCTACGAGCAGTACTTC
few TRBJ1-1 TRBV7-2 . CASSRSSAEAFF TGTGCCAGCAGCCGCTCCAGCGCTGAAGCTTTCTTT
once TRBJ1-4 TRBV25-1 TRBD1 CASQGGSEKLFF TGTGCCAGCCAGGGGGGGTCTGAAAAACTGTTTTTT
. TRBJ2-5 TRBV7-2 . CASSLPGWQETQYF TGTGCCAGCAGCTTACCGGGGTGGCAAGAGACCCAGTACTTC